A single sample gave rise to the 20 T cell receptor beta chains below, sequenced in a study of cytomegalovirus exposure and HLA in healthy donors (dated by TCRdb to between 2016 and 2019). The library came from the immunoSEQ multiplex PCR assay. For the multiplex PCR, a mixture combining 60 forward primers for TCR Vbeta segments and 13 reverse primers for TCR Jbeta segments was used. What TCRdb holds here is the immuneACCESS table cut down to in-frame rearrangements. Part of the clones is not present; checked against another copy, under half of the missing clones reflect an unresolved V gene, and the others are unexplained. The sample includes roughly 150,000 clones, with around 72% observed a single time. The top ten clonotypes cover roughly 6.4% of the sample. The sequenced sample was PBMCs. The receptors derive from a woman aged 40 to 49 in good health and CMV-seropositive.

The chain combines TRBV28 with TRBJ2-3; TRBD2 aligns across 8 bases. Germline values: CDR1 MDHEN, CDR2 SYDVKM. The CDR3 extends over 17 amino acids. V dropped 1 base and J dropped 4; count of bases not matched to a gene: 10. CDR3 DNA sequence: TGTGCCAGCAGTTTATCCGACGGGACTAGTGGGTCAGATACGCAGTATTTT. It translates to CASSLSDGTSGSDTQYF.

This chain uses TRBV6-6 with TRBJ1-1; no clear D. The germline gives CDR1 MNHNY, CDR2 SVGAGI (reference sequence). The CDR3 extends over 13 amino acids. V lost 3 bases, J lost 8 bases, and 13 bases lay in between. CDR3 sequence: CASSYGLGAEAFF. DNA for the CDR3: TGTGCCAGCAGTTATGGGTTGGGCGCCGAAGCTTTCTTT.

The CDR3: CASLRTVFSYNSPLHF. CDR3 sequence (DNA): TGTGCCAGCCTACGGACAGTTTTCTCCTATAATTCACCCCTCCACTTT. The chain uses TRBV6-4 and TRBJ1-6; D may be TRBD1 (6 bases). V dropped 8 bases and J dropped 0 bases, with 14 bases sitting between them. Germline V gene data show CDR1 as MRHNA and CDR2 as SNTAGT. The CDR3 contains 16 residues.

Concerning this clone: One junction end does not reproduce the germline sequence, and a read error may be involved. The rearrangement uses TRBV7-9 and TRBJ2-7; 7 nucleotides match TRBD2. Germline loops: CDR1 SEHNR, CDR2 FQNEAQ (reference sequence). This CDR3 comprises 16 residues. CDR3 loop: CSSSLSIGGGTYEQYF. CDR3 coding DNA: TGTTCCAGCAGCTTATCCATTGGCGGGGGAACCTACGAGCAGTACTTC. Full variable domain (rest looked up from reference TRBV7-9 and TRBJ2-7): DTGVSQNPRHKITKRGQNVTFRCDPISEHNRLYWYRQTLGQGPEFLTYFQNEAQLEKSRLLSDRFSAERPKGSFSTLEIQRTEQGDSAMYLCSSSLSIGGGTYEQYFGPGTRLTVT.

V and J are TRBV5-6 and TRBJ2-7, with 7 bases that match TRBD1. V lost 4 bases to trimming and J lost 4 bases; unmatched junction nucleotides: 8. This CDR3 contains 14 residues. CDR1 and CDR2 (germline): SGHDT, YYEEEE. The CDR3, as DNA: TGTGCCAGCAGCGGCAGGGGGATTGAGTACGAGCAGTACTTC. Protein: CASSGRGIEYEQYF.

The V and J genes are TRBV19 and TRBJ2-1; a possible D gene is TRBD2 (5 bases). Germline values: CDR1 LNHDA, CDR2 SQIVND (reference sequence). V lost 8 bases and J 0 bases, leaving 11 bases between the germline ends. The CDR3 length is 14 residues. CDR3 nucleotide sequence: TGTGCCAGTGCAAGGGAGCGCTCCTACAATGAGCAGTTCTTC. Protein sequence: CASARERSYNEQFF. The whole variable domain, filled in from reference TRBV19 and TRBJ2-1, reads DGGITQSPKYLFRKEGQNVTLSCEQNLNHDAMYWYRQDPGQGLRLIYYSQIVNDFQKGDIAEGYSVSREKKESFPLTVTSAQKNPTAFYLCASARERSYNEQFFGPGTRLTVL.

The chain employs TRBV2 and TRBJ2-2; 8 bases map to TRBD2. Germline loops: CDR1 SNHLY, CDR2 FYNNEI. J was trimmed by 6 bases and V by 6 bases; bases with no gene match: 9. CDR3 size: 15 residues. The CDR3 loop reads CASRSSGISSGELFF. For the CDR3, the DNA is TGTGCCAGCAGAAGTAGCGGGATCTCCTCCGGGGAGCTGTTTTTT.

V is TRBV19 and J is TRBJ1-2; D is uncertain. This CDR3 is built from 14 residues. V lost 6 bases and J 8 bases, leaving 19 bases between the germline ends. Germline CDR1 and CDR2: LNHDA and SQIVND (reference sequence). CDR3 region: CASRTPAGSGGYTF. Here the CDR3 DNA reads TGTGCCAGTAGAACGCCTGCGGGGTCCGGGGGCTACACCTTC.

The chain recombines TRBV7-2 with TRBJ2-7, with 12 nucleotides matching TRBD2. The ends lost 3 bases at V and 7 bases at J; junction bases unmatched: 1. The CDR3 totals 13 residues. Germline V gene lookup returns CDR1 SGHTA and CDR2 FQGNSA. CDR3: CASSFGLAGEQYF. CDR3 nucleotides: TGTGCCAGCAGCTTCGGACTAGCGGGGGAGCAGTACTTC.

The chain links TRBV7-9 to TRBJ1-2; TRBD1 agrees at 7 bases. This CDR3 is built from 15 residues. Germline assignment: CDR1 SEHNR and CDR2 FQNEAQ (reference sequence). The V gene end was trimmed by 4 bases and the J gene end by 8 bases; junction bases not matched to a gene: 13. The CDR3 DNA reads as TGTGCCAGCAGCTCTGGAGACAAGGGGGCCGGGGGCTACACCTTC. Its translation is CASSSGDKGAGGYTF.

The rearrangement links TRBV2 to TRBJ2-4, with TRBD2 identical over 7 bases. The CDR3 has 17 amino acids. CDR1 and CDR2 (germline): SNHLY, FYNNEI. V was clipped by 6 bases and J by 8 bases; unmatched bases: 19. CDR3 in amino acids: CASRGAGGGSVGDIQYF. The CDR3 DNA sequence: TGTGCCAGCAGGGGCGCTGGCGGGGGATCGGTAGGGGACATTCAGTACTTC. Based on the CDR3 plus reference TRBV2 and TRBJ2-4, the full variable domain is EPEVTQTPSHQVTQMGQEVILRCVPISNHLYFYWYRQILGQKVEFLVSFYNNEISEKSEIFDDQFSVERPDGSNFTLKIRSTKLEDSAMYFCASRGAGGGSVGDIQYFGAGTRLSVL.

This chain joins TRBV6-1 and TRBJ2-5, with D perhaps matching TRBD2 (6 bases). The CDR3 consists of 15 residues. Per the germline V gene, CDR1 is MNHNS and CDR2 is SASEGT. V was clipped by 4 bases and J by 4 bases, with 16 bases between them. The CDR3 here is CASSVWRGGRETQYF. CDR3 DNA sequence: TGTGCCAGCAGTGTCTGGCGGGGTGGACGAGAGACCCAGTACTTC.

This clone came up once. The chain carries TRBV7-9 and TRBJ1-5; TRBD1 is a possible D gene (6 bases). The CDR3 is 14 residues long. Deletions cut 4 bases from V and 9 bases from J, with 16 bases between. Germline-derived CDR1 and CDR2 are SEHNR and FQNEAQ (reference sequence). CDR3 residues: CASSSDTIGGPQHF. The CDR3 DNA is TGTGCCAGCAGCTCCGACACTATAGGGGGGCCCCAGCATTTT.

This clone was picked up one time. The chain uses TRBV6-5 and TRBJ1-1; D may be TRBD1 (5 bases). This CDR3 region has 12 residues. V gave up 2 bases and J gave up 9 bases, with 10 bases separating them. Germline CDR1 MNHEY, CDR2 SVGAGI. CDR3 coding DNA: TGTGCCAGCAGTTACAGTGCAGGGAAAGCTTTCTTT. It codes for CASSYSAGKAFF.

The V gene is TRBV4-1, the J gene TRBJ2-7, with D possibly matching TRBD1 (5 bases). Between the trimmed V and J ends, which lost 0 bases and 0 bases, there was a span of 12 bases. Germline CDR1 MGHRA, CDR2 YSYEKL. This CDR3 is 16 amino acids long. The CDR3 spells CASSQEYSDSSYEQYF. CDR3 coding DNA: TGCGCCAGCAGCCAAGAGTACAGTGACAGCTCCTACGAGCAGTACTTC.

The V gene is TRBV7-9, the J gene TRBJ1-4; 9 bases match TRBD1. The ends lost 11 bases at V and 5 bases at J; junction bases unmatched: 6. Germline loops: CDR1 SEHNR, CDR2 FQNEAQ (reference sequence). The CDR3 is 13 amino acids. The CDR3 coding sequence is TGTGCCGCAACGGGACAGGGAAATGAAAAACTGTTTTTT. Its protein is CAATGQGNEKLFF.

The J gene is TRBJ2-5, the V gene TRBV30; 8 positions agree with TRBD2. V was clipped by 3 bases and J by 4 bases; unmatched bases: 4. CDR3 length: 13 residues. Per the germline V gene, CDR1 is GTSNPN and CDR2 is SVGIG (reference sequence). The CDR3: CAWSVRGGETQYF. CDR3 bases: TGTGCCTGGAGCGTACGGGGGGGAGAGACCCAGTACTTC.

This clone has a single count. The rearrangement uses TRBV25-1 and TRBJ1-1, with D unclear. CDR1 is MGHDK, CDR2 SYGVNS, per germline. The CDR3 consists of 13 residues. V was pared by 4 bases and J by 5 bases, with 11 bases between. The CDR3 here is CASSVFSGTEAFF. The CDR3 bases are TGTGCCAGCAGTGTATTCTCGGGGACTGAAGCTTTCTTT.

The chain has TRBV7-8 and TRBJ1-2; D remains unclear. V lost 0 bases to trimming and J lost 8 bases, with 7 bases between them. Germline assignment: CDR1 SGHVS and CDR2 FQNEAQ. The CDR3 runs 12 residues. Written as DNA, the CDR3 is TGTGCCAGCAGCTTAGCGACGGAGGGCTACACCTTC. It specifies CASSLATEGYTF.

J is TRBJ2-2 and V is TRBV6-1, with D maybe TRBD2 (7 bases). Trimming pared 8 bases from V and 4 bases from J, leaving 11 bases between. The CDR3 has 13 amino acids. Germline V gene lookup returns CDR1 MNHNS and CDR2 SASEGT. The CDR3 region is CASGGAFTGELFF. The CDR3 bases are TGTGCCAGCGGGGGGGCGTTCACCGGGGAGCTGTTTTTT.